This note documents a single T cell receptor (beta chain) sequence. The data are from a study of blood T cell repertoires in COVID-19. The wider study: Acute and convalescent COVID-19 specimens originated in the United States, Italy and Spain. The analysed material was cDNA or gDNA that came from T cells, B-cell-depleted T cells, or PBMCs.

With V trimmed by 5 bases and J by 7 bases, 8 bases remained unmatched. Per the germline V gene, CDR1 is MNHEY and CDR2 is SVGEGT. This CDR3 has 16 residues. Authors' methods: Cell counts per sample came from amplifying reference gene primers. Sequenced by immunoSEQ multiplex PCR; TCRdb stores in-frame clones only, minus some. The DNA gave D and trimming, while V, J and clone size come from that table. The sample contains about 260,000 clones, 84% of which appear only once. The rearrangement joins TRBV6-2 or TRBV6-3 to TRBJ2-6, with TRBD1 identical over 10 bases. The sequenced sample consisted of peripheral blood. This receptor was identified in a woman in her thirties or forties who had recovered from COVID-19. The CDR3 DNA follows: TGTGCCAGCAGTAAACCGGACAGGGGGTTAGCCAACGTCCTGACTTTC. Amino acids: CASSKPDRGLANVLTF.